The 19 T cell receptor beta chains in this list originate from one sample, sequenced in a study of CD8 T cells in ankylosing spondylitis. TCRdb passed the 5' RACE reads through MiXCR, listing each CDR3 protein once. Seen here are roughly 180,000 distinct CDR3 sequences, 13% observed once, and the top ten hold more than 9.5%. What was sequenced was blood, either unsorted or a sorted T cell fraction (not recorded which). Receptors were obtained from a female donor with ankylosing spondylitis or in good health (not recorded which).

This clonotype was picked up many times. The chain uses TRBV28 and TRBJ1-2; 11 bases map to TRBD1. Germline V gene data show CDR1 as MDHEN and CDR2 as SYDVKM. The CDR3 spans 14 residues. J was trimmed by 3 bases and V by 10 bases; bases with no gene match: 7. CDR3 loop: CAIPRTGGDYGYTF. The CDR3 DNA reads TGTGCCATACCAAGGACAGGGGGCGACTATGGCTACACCTTC.

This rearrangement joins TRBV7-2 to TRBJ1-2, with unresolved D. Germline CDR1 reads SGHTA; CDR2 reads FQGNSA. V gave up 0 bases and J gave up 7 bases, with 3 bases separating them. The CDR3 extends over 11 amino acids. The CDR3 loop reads CASSLAFGYTF. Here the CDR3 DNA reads TGTGCCAGCAGCTTAGCATTTGGCTACACCTTC.

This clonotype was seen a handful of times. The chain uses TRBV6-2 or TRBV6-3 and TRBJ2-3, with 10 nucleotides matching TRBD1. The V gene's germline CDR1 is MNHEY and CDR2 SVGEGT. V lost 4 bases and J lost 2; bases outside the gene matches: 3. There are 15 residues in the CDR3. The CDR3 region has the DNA TGTGCCAGCAGTTCCGACAGGGGGCACACAGATACGCAGTATTTT. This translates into CASSSDRGHTDTQYF.

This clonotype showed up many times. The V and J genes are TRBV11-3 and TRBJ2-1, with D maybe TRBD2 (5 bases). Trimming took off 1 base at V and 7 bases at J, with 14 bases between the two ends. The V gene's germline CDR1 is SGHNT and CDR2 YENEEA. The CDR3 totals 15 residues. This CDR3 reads CASSLGHPSNNEQFF. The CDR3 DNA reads TGTGCCAGCAGCTTAGGACACCCTAGCAATAATGAGCAGTTCTTC.

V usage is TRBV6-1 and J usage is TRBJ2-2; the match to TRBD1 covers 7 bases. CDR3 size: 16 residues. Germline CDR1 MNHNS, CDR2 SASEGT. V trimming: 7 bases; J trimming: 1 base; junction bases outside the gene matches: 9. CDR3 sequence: CASTDYGQVNTGELFF. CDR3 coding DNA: TGTGCCAGCACTGACTATGGACAGGTGAACACCGGGGAGCTGTTTTTT.

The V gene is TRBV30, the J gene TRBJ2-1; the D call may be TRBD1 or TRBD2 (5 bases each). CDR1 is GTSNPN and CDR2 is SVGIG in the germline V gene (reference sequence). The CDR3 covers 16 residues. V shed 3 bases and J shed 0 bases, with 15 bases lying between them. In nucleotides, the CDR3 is TGTGCCTGGAGCGATTGGGACCGGAGCTCCTACAATGAGCAGTTCTTC. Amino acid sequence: CAWSDWDRSSYNEQFF.

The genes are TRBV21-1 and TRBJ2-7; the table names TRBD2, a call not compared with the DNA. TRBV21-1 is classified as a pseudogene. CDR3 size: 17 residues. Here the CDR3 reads CASSKPLQREGYDEQYF. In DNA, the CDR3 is TGTGCCAGCAGCAAGCCTCTCCAGCGGGAGGGCTACGACGAGCAGTACTTC.

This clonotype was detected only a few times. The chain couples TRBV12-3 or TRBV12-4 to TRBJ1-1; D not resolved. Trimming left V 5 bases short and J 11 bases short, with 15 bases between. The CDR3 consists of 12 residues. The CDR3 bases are TGTGCCAGCAGTCACCGGGAGGGCGAGGCTTTCTTT. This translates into CASSHREGEAFF.

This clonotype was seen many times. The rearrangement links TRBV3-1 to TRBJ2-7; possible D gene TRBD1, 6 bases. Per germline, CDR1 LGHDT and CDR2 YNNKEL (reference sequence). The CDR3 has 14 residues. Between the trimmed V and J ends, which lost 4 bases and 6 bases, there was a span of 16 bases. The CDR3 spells CASSRGHFVSEQYF. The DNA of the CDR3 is TGTGCCAGCAGCCGGGGACATTTTGTCTCCGAGCAGTACTTC.

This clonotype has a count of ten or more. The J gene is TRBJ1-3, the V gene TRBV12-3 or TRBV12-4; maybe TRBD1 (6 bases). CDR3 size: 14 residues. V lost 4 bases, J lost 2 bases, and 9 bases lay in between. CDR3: CASSSSGAGNTIYF. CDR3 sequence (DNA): TGTGCCAGCAGTTCCTCAGGGGCTGGAAACACCATATATTTT.

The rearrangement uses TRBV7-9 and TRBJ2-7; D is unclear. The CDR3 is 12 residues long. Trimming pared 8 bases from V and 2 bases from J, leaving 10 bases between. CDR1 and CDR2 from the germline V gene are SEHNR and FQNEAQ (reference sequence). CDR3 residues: CASRPLAYEQYF. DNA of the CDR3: TGTGCCAGCCGCCCCCTAGCCTACGAGCAGTACTTC.

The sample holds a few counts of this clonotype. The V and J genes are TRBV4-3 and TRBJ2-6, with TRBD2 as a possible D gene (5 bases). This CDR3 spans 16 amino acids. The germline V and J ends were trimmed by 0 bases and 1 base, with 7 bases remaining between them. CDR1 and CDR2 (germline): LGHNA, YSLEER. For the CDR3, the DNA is TGCGCCAGCAGCCAAGAATCGGGGTCTGGGGCCAACGTCCTGACTTTC. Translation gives CASSQESGSGANVLTF.

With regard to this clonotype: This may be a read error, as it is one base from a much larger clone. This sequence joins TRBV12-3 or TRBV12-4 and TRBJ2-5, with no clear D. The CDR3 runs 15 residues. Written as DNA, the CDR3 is TGTGCCTGCAGTTCACGGATCAACTCCCCAGAGACCCAGTACTTC. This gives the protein CACSSRINSPETQYF.

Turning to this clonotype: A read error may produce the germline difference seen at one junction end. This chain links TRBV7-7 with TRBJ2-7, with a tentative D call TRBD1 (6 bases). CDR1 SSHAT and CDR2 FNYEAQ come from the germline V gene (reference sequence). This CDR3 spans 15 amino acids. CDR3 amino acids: CASSVQDSDTYEQYF. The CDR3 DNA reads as TGTGCTAGCAGCGTCCAGGACAGCGATACCTACGAGCAGTACTTC.

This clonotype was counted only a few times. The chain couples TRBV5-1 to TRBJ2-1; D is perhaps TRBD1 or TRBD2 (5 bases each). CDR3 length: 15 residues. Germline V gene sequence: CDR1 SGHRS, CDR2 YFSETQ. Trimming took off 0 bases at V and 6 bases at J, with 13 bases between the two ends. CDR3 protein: CASSLADVRGNEQFF. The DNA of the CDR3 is TGCGCCAGCAGCTTGGCGGACGTGAGGGGCAATGAGCAGTTCTTC.

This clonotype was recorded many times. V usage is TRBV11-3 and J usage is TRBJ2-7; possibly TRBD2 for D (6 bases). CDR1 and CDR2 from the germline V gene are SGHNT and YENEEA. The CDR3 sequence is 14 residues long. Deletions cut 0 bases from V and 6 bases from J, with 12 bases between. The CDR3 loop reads CASSLDQEAGEQYF. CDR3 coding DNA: TGTGCCAGCAGCTTAGATCAGGAAGCGGGCGAGCAGTACTTC.

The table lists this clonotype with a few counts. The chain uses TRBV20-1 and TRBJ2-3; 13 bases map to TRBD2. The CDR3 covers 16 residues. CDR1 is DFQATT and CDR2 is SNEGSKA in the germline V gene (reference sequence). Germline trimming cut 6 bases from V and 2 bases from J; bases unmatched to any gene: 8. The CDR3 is CSATRTSGSVTDTQYF. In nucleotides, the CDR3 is TGCAGTGCCACCCGGACTAGCGGGAGTGTCACAGATACGCAGTATTTT.

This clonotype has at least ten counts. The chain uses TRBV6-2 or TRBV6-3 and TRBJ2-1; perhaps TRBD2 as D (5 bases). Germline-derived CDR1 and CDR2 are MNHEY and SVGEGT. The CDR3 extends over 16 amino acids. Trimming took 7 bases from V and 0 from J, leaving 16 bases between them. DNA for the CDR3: TGTGCCAGCACCTCCGGGTCGGGGAACTCCTACAATGAGCAGTTCTTC. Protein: CASTSGSGNSYNEQFF.

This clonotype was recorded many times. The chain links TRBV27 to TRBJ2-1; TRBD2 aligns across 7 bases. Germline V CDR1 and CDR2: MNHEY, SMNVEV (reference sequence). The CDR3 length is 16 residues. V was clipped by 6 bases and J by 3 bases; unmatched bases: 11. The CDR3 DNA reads TGTGCCAGCAGCCCTCCGGGGTCTAGCGGCTACAATGAGCAGTTCTTC. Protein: CASSPPGSSGYNEQFF.